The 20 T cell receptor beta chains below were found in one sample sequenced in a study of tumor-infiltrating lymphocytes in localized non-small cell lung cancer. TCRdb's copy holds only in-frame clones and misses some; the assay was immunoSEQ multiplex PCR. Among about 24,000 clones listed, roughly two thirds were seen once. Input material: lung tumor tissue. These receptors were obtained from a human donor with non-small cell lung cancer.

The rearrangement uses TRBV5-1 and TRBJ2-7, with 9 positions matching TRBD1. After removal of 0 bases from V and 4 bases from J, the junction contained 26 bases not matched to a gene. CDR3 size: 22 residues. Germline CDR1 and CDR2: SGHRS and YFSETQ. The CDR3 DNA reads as TGCGCCAGCAGCTTGGGGGGAGTTAAGTGGACAGGGGAACAGTTATTGGGGTACGAGCAGTACTTC. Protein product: CASSLGGVKWTGEQLLGYEQYF.

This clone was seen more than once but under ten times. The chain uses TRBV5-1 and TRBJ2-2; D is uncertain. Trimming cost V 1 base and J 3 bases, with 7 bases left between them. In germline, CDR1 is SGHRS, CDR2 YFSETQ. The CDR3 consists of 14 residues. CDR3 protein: CASSLSTDTGELFF. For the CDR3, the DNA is TGCGCCAGCAGCTTGTCAACGGACACCGGGGAGCTGTTTTTT.

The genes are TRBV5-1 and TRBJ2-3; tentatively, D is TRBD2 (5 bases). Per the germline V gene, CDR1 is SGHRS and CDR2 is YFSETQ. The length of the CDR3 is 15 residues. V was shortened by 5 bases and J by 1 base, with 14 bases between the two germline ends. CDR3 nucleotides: TGCGCCAGCAGTCACGGGGAAGGAGGCACAGATACGCAGTATTTT. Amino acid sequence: CASSHGEGGTDTQYF. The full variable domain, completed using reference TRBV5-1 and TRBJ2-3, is KAGVTQTPRYLIKTRGQQVTLSCSPISGHRSVSWYQQTPGQGLQFLFEYFSETQRNKGNFPGRFSGRQFSNSRSEMNVSTLELGDSALYLCASSHGEGGTDTQYFGPGTRLTVL.

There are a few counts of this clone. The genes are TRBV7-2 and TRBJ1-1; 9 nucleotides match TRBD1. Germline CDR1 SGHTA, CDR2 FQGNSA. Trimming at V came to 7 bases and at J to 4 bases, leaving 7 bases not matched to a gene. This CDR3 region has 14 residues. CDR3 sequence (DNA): TGTGCCAGCACGTCCGGACAGGGGAGCACTGAAGCTTTCTTT. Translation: CASTSGQGSTEAFF.

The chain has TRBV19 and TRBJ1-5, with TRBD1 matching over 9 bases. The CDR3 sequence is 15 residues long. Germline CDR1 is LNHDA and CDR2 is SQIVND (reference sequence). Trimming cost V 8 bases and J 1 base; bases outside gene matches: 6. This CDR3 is CASWTGEGSNQPQHF. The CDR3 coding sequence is TGTGCCAGTTGGACAGGGGAAGGGAGCAATCAGCCCCAGCATTTT.

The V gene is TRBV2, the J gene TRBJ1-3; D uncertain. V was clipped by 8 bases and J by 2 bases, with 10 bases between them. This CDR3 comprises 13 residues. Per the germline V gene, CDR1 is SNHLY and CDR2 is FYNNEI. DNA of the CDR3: TGTGCCAGCGGACGGGATGCTGGAAACACCATATATTTT. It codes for CASGRDAGNTIYF.

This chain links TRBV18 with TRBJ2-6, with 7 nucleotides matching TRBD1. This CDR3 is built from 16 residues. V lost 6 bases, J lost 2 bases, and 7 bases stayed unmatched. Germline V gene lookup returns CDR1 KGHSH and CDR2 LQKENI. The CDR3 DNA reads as TGTGCCAGCTCGTTACAGGGGCGGGCTGGGGCCAACGTCCTGACTTTC. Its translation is CASSLQGRAGANVLTF.

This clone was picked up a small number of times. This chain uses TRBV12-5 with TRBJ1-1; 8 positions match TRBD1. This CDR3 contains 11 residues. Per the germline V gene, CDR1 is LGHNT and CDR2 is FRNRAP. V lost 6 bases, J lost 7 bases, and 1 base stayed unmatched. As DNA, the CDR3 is TGTGCTAGTGGGACAGGGGTTGAAGCTTTCTTT. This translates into CASGTGVEAFF.

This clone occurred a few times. The DNA of the CDR3 is TGCGCCAGCAGCTTAGGGCCGCAGACTAATGAAAAACTGTTTTTT. Its protein product is CASSLGPQTNEKLFF. V gene TRBV5-1 combines with J gene TRBJ1-4; D is undetermined. The V end was cut by 2 bases, the J end by 2 bases, with 10 bases between. Germline values: CDR1 SGHRS, CDR2 YFSETQ. The CDR3 sequence is 15 residues long.

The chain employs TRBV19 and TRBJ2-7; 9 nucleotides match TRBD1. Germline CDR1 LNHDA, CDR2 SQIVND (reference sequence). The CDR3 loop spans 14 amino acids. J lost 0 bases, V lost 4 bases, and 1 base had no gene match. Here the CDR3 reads CASSTTGGSYEQYF. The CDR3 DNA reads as TGTGCCAGTAGTACGACAGGGGGCTCCTACGAGCAGTACTTC.

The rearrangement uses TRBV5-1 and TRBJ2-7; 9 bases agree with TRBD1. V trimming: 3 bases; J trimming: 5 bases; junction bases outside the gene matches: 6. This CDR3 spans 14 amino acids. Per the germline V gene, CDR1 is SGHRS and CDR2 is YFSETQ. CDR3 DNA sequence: TGCGCCAGCAGCTCACAGGGGGCTGAAGACGAGCAGTACTTC. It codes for CASSSQGAEDEQYF.

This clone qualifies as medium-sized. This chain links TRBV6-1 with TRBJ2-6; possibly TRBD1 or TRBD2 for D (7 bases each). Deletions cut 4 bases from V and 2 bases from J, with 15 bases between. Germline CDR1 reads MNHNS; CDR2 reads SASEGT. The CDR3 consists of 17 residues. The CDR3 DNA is TGTGCCAGCAGTGCGTCAGGGGGGGCTACTGGGGCCAACGTCCTGACTTTC. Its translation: CASSASGGATGANVLTF.

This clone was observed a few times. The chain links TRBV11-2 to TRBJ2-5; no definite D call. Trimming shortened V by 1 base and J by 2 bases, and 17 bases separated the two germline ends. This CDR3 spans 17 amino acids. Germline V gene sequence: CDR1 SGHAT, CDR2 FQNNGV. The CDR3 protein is CASSLGVTVAWQETQYF. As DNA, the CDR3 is TGTGCCAGCAGCTTAGGAGTTACGGTGGCATGGCAAGAGACCCAGTACTTC.

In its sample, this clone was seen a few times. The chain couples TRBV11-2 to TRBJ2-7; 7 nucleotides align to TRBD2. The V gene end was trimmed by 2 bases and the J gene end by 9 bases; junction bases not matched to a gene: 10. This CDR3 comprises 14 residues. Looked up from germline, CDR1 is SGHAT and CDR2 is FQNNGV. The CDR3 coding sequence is TGTGCCAGCAGCTTATTTGGCGGGAGCAGAGGGCAGTACTTC. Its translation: CASSLFGGSRGQYF.

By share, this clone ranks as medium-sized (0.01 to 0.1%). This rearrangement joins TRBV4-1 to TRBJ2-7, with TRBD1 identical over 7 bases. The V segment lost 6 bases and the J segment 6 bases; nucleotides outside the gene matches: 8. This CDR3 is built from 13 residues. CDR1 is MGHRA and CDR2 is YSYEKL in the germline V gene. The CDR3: CASSHLQGPEQYF. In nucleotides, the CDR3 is TGCGCCAGCAGTCACCTACAGGGGCCCGAGCAGTACTTC.

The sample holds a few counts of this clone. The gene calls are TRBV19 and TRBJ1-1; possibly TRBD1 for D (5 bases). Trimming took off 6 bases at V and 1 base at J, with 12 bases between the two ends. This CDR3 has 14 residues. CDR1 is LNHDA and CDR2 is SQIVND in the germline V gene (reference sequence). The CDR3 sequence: CASRRQYPNTEAFF. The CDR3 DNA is TGTGCCAGTAGGAGACAGTACCCGAACACTGAAGCTTTCTTT. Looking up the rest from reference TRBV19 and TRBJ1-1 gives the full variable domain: DGGITQSPKYLFRKEGQNVTLSCEQNLNHDAMYWYRQDPGQGLRLIYYSQIVNDFQKGDIAEGYSVSREKKESFPLTVTSAQKNPTAFYLCASRRQYPNTEAFFGQGTRLTVV.

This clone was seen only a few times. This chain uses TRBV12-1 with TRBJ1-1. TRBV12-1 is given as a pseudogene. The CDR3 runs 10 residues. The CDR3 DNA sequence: TGTGCCAGCGTGAACACTGAAGCTTTCTTT. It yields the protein CASVNTEAFF.

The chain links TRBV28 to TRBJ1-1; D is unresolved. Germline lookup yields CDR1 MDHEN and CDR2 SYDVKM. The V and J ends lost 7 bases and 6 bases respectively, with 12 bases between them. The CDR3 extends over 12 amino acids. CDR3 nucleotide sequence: TGTGCCAGCAAAACTGGTCCGGCTGAAGCTTTCTTT. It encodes CASKTGPAEAFF.

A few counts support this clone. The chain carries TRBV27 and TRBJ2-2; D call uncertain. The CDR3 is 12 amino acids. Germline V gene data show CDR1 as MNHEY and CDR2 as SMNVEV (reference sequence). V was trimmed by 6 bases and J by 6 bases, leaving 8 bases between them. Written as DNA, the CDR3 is TGTGCCAGCAGCCAGTATGCCGGGGAGCTGTTTTTT. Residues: CASSQYAGELFF.

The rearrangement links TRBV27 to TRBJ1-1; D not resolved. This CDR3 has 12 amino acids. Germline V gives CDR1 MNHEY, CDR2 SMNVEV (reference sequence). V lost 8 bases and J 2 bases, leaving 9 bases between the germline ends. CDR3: CASSRHNTEAFF. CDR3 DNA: TGTGCCAGCTCACGACACAACACTGAAGCTTTCTTT.